These 26 T cell receptor beta chains originate from one sample sequenced in a study of T-cell memory formation after mild COVID-19. TCRdb analysed the 5' RACE reads with MiXCR anew, one entry per CDR3 protein. The table shows about 190,000 distinct CDR3 sequences, with around 17% occurring only once. Sequences were obtained from PBMCs or a T cell subset sorted from them (not recorded which). The receptor set was obtained from an adult woman who had mild COVID-19 (a few samples of this study predate the infection). Cell type and time point are not known.

The sample holds a few counts of this clonotype. CDR3 in amino acids: CASSLARGLASDTQYF. As DNA, the CDR3 is TGTGCCAGCAGTTTAGCACGGGGACTAGCATCAGATACGCAGTATTTT. The gene calls are TRBV12-3 or TRBV12-4 and TRBJ2-3; 9 bases are shared with TRBD2. This CDR3 is 16 amino acids long. The junction had 5 bases not matched to a gene; V was cut back by 0 bases and J by 4 bases.

The chain combines TRBV20-1 with TRBJ1-6; D perhaps matches TRBD1 (5 bases). Germline V gene data show CDR1 as DFQATT and CDR2 as SNEGSKA (reference sequence). The CDR3 runs to 12 residues. V was clipped by 3 bases and J by 10 bases, with 10 bases between them. The CDR3 is CSARLGGSPLHF. DNA of the CDR3: TGCAGTGCTAGGTTGGGGGGATCACCCCTCCACTTT.

This clonotype was detected a few times. The rearrangement uses TRBV10-3 and TRBJ2-7; perhaps TRBD2 as D (5 bases). V lost 4 bases, J lost 0 bases, and 7 bases lay in between. This CDR3 is built from 13 residues. CDR1 and CDR2 (germline): ENHRY, SYGVKD. As DNA, the CDR3 is TGTGCCATCAGTGTTGGGAGCTCCTACGAGCAGTACTTC. This encodes CAISVGSSYEQYF.

This clonotype has ten or more counts. This chain uses TRBV12-3 or TRBV12-4 with TRBJ1-2, with 7 bases lining up with TRBD1. This CDR3 region has 13 residues. The ends lost 6 bases at V and 3 bases at J; junction bases unmatched: 4. The CDR3 reads CASRGGTDYGYTF. CDR3 sequence (DNA): TGTGCCAGCAGGGGGGGGACAGACTATGGCTACACCTTC.

The V and J genes are TRBV7-2 and TRBJ2-2, with 15 bases matching TRBD2. CDR3 length: 16 amino acids. CDR1 and CDR2 (germline): SGHTA, FQGNSA. The ends lost 4 bases at V and 4 bases at J; junction bases unmatched: 1. The CDR3 DNA reads TGTGCCAGCAGCTGGACTAGCGGGAGGGCCACCGGGGAGCTGTTTTTT. It yields the protein CASSWTSGRATGELFF.

The J gene is TRBJ2-7, the V gene TRBV12-3 or TRBV12-4; either TRBD1 or TRBD2 may supply D (5 bases each). The CDR3 consists of 14 residues. V lost 1 base and J lost 4, with 11 bases in between. CDR3 loop: CASSLGQWGYEQYF. The CDR3 DNA sequence: TGTGCCAGCAGTTTAGGACAGTGGGGGTACGAGCAGTACTTC.

CDR3 sequence reads: CASRNNRDYEQYF. CDR3 sequence (DNA): TGTGCCAGCAGAAATAACCGGGACTACGAGCAGTACTTC. The chain joins TRBV6-1 to TRBJ2-7, with D possibly TRBD2 on 5 matching bases. Between the trimmed V and J ends, which lost 6 bases and 3 bases, there was a span of 12 bases. The CDR3 is 13 amino acids. Germline lookup yields CDR1 MNHNS and CDR2 SASEGT.

This clonotype was found a few times. The J gene is TRBJ2-7, the V gene TRBV3-1; a weak D match, TRBD2 (7 bases). From germline, CDR1 is LGHDT and CDR2 YNNKEL (reference sequence). Trimming removed 1 base from V and 2 bases from J, with 15 bases in between. The CDR3 sequence is 16 residues long. The CDR3: CASSQAGGPNTYEQYF. As DNA, the CDR3 is TGTGCCAGCAGCCAAGCCGGGGGGCCCAATACCTACGAGCAGTACTTC.

This clonotype was detected only a few times. The rearrangement uses TRBV3-1 and TRBJ1-3; D possibly corresponds to TRBD1 (5 bases). The CDR3 extends over 13 amino acids. Looked up from germline, CDR1 is LGHDT and CDR2 is YNNKEL (reference sequence). Trimming stripped 4 bases from V and 8 bases from J, with 12 bases between. The CDR3 loop is CASSPSSGHTIYF. The CDR3 bases are TGTGCCAGCAGCCCGTCATCGGGACACACCATATATTTT.

The chain combines TRBV6-2 or TRBV6-3 with TRBJ2-4; TRBD1 aligns across 9 bases. The CDR3 is made up of 17 amino acids. Germline CDR1 is MNHEY and CDR2 is SVGEGT. With V trimmed by 3 bases and J by 1 base, 7 bases remained unmatched. CDR3 DNA: TGTGCCAGCAGTTATAGGAACAGGGGGCAGGCCAAAAACATTCAGTACTTC. It specifies CASSYRNRGQAKNIQYF.

The chain couples TRBV4-1 to TRBJ1-2; possibly TRBD1 for D (6 bases). Deletions cut 0 bases from V and 8 bases from J, with 22 bases between. Germline V gives CDR1 MGHRA, CDR2 YSYEKL. This CDR3 has 17 amino acids. CDR3 sequence (DNA): TGCGCCAGCAGCCAAGATGCGAGGGGGGCCGGTTTGTGGGGCTACACCTTC. It yields the protein CASSQDARGAGLWGYTF.

The gene calls are TRBV6-5 and TRBJ2-5; D is uncertain. This CDR3 spans 12 amino acids. V shed 6 bases and J shed 1 base, with 6 bases lying between them. In germline, CDR1 is MNHEY, CDR2 SVGAGI. For the CDR3, the DNA is TGTGCCAGCAGAGACCGCCAAGAGACCCAGTACTTC. Translation gives CASRDRQETQYF.

This clonotype has only a few counts. V usage is TRBV18 and J usage is TRBJ2-1; TRBD1 matches at 8 bases. The length of the CDR3 is 14 residues. The germline V gene encodes CDR1 KGHSH and CDR2 LQKENI. V gave up 2 bases and J gave up 7 bases; unmatched junction bases: 4. The CDR3 DNA reads TGTGCCAGCTCACCAAGGACAGGGAGAAATGAGCAGTTCTTC. Encoded protein: CASSPRTGRNEQFF.

Note on this clonotype: A junction boundary mismatches the germline segment, possibly from a read error. This chain uses TRBV11-2 with TRBJ1-2; TRBD1 agrees at 8 bases. Per the germline V gene, CDR1 is SGHAT and CDR2 is FQNNGV. The CDR3 runs to 14 residues. Written as DNA, the CDR3 is TGTGACAGCAGCCCCGCCGGGACAGGTCGCGGCTACACCTTC. This gives the protein CDSSPAGTGRGYTF.

In this sample, this clonotype turned up a few times. The CDR3 protein is CASSFVTVASSYNSPLHF. The DNA for the CDR3 is TGCGCCAGCAGCTTCGTTACGGTAGCGAGCTCCTATAATTCACCCCTCCACTTT. The genes are TRBV5-1 and TRBJ1-6; D remains ambiguous. CDR3 length: 18 amino acids. V lost 2 bases, J lost 0 bases, and 15 bases lay in between. Germline-derived CDR1 and CDR2 are SGHRS and YFSETQ.

This clonotype was seen more than once but under ten times. V usage is TRBV6-6 and J usage is TRBJ2-7; 8 bases line up with TRBD2. CDR3 size: 14 residues. V lost 8 bases to trimming and J lost 2 bases; unmatched junction nucleotides: 8. Looked up from germline, CDR1 is MNHNY and CDR2 is SVGAGI (reference sequence). The CDR3 DNA is TGTGCCAGCGGTCTAGCGGGCGAACCCTACGAGCAGTACTTC. Its translation is CASGLAGEPYEQYF.

The chain combines TRBV7-8 with TRBJ2-5, with D possibly being TRBD1 (5 bases). The CDR3 sequence is 14 residues long. V was clipped by 4 bases and J by 1 base, with 10 bases between them. Germline CDR1 SGHVS, CDR2 FQNEAQ. The CDR3 sequence is CASSSTELQETQYF. CDR3 nucleotide sequence: TGTGCCAGCAGCTCGACAGAGCTCCAAGAGACCCAGTACTTC.

The V call is TRBV25-1, the J call TRBJ2-1; 9 nucleotides line up with TRBD2. Trimming at V came to 9 bases and at J to 0 bases, leaving 9 bases not matched to a gene. The CDR3 length is 16 residues. Germline V gene lookup returns CDR1 MGHDK and CDR2 SYGVNS. CDR3 sequence: CASLSGRPSSYNEQFF. CDR3 DNA sequence: TGTGCCAGTCTCAGCGGGAGGCCGAGCTCCTACAATGAGCAGTTCTTC.

The DNA for the CDR3 is TGTGCCACGTCCTCCGGGGTTACTGAAGCTTTCTTT. Translating it yields CATSSGVTEAFF. The V call is TRBV6-2 or TRBV6-3, the J call TRBJ1-1; no clear D gene. The CDR3 runs to 12 residues. Germline CDR1 reads MNHEY; CDR2 reads SVGEGT. V lost 10 bases, J lost 5 bases, and 14 bases lay in between.

The V and J genes are TRBV29-1 and TRBJ2-1; tentatively, D is TRBD1 or TRBD2 (5 bases each). CDR3 length equals 14 residues. The ends were cut back, 3 bases at V and 2 bases at J, with 11 bases in the middle. Germline CDR1 SQVTM, CDR2 ANQGSEA. The CDR3 protein is CSVDGGVAYNEQFF. Written as DNA, the CDR3 is TGCAGCGTTGATGGGGGAGTCGCCTACAATGAGCAGTTCTTC.

The V call is TRBV6-2 or TRBV6-3, the J call TRBJ2-2, with D maybe TRBD1 (6 bases). Germline lookup yields CDR1 MNHEY and CDR2 SVGEGT. V lost 6 bases and J 5 bases, leaving 16 bases between the germline ends. The CDR3 extends over 15 amino acids. The CDR3 spells CASRPSGVRTGELFF. CDR3 DNA sequence: TGTGCCAGCAGACCCTCAGGGGTTCGTACCGGGGAGCTGTTTTTT.

The chain links TRBV9 to TRBJ2-2; weak D call: TRBD1 (5 bases). The CDR3 totals 16 residues. Germline lookup yields CDR1 SGDLS and CDR2 YYNGEE. Trimming left V 3 bases short and J 7 bases short, with 19 bases between. In nucleotides, the CDR3 is TGTGCCAGCAGCGCCCCGCCAGGGATGGGTAACGGGGAGCTGTTTTTT. This sequence encodes CASSAPPGMGNGELFF.

This clonotype was found a few times. This chain joins TRBV5-6 and TRBJ2-3; 7 bases fit TRBD1. The V gene end was trimmed by 3 bases and the J gene end by 5 bases; junction bases not matched to a gene: 6. The CDR3 extends over 14 amino acids. Germline V gene lookup returns CDR1 SGHDT and CDR2 YYEEEE. The chain's CDR3 is CASSYRGQEDTQYF. The DNA of the CDR3 is TGTGCCAGCAGCTACAGGGGTCAAGAAGATACGCAGTATTTT.

This clonotype was seen more than once but under ten times. The chain is built from TRBV24-1 and TRBJ1-2; D call uncertain. CDR1 KGHDR and CDR2 SFDVKD come from the germline V gene. Trimming removed 4 bases at V and 2 bases at J, with 7 bases between. The CDR3 length is 13 residues. CDR3 region: CATSEELNYGYTF. DNA of the CDR3: TGTGCCACCAGTGAGGAACTAAACTATGGCTACACCTTC.

In its sample, this clonotype was seen a few times. The chain uses TRBV29-1 and TRBJ1-3, with 7 bases fitting TRBD1. V lost 7 bases to trimming and J lost 0 bases; unmatched junction nucleotides: 15. The CDR3 is made up of 17 amino acids. Per germline, CDR1 SQVTM and CDR2 ANQGSEA. The CDR3 sequence is CSASGNERDSSGNTIYF. The CDR3 nucleotides are TGCAGCGCGAGCGGTAACGAGAGGGACAGCTCTGGAAACACCATATATTTT.

The chain carries TRBV6-6 and TRBJ1-1, with TRBD1 as a possible D gene (5 bases). Trimming stripped 2 bases from V and 6 bases from J, with 10 bases between. Germline V gene lookup returns CDR1 MNHNY and CDR2 SVGAGI (reference sequence). CDR3 length equals 13 residues. The CDR3 loop is CASSYTGTAEAFF. In nucleotides, the CDR3 is TGTGCCAGCAGTTACACTGGGACGGCTGAAGCTTTCTTT.